These 24 T cell receptor beta chains were all obtained from the same sample, sequenced in a study of blood T cell repertoires in COVID-19. Sequencing was performed with immunoSEQ multiplex PCR; in TCRdb, only in-frame clones are kept and a portion is missing. Of 90,000 to 100,000 clones listed, about nine tenths are singletons. Sequencing was performed on peripheral blood. The receptors come from a man between 60 and 70 years old with COVID-19, enrolled during active disease.

This rearrangement joins TRBV21-1 to TRBJ2-2; no DNA check was done on the table's D call, TRBD1. TRBV21-1 is assigned pseudogene status. This CDR3 is 16 amino acids long. The DNA of the CDR3 is TGTGCCAGCAGCAAAGCCGGGACAGCTGACACCGGGGAGCTGTTTTTT. Residues: CASSKAGTADTGELFF.

The chain employs TRBV2 and TRBJ2-3; D call uncertain. Trimming shortened V by 2 bases and J by 3 bases, and 3 bases separated the two germline ends. Per the germline V gene, CDR1 is SNHLY and CDR2 is FYNNEI. The CDR3 is 12 residues long. The chain's CDR3 is CASSEQTDTQYF. The CDR3 region has the DNA TGTGCCAGCAGTGAACAAACAGATACGCAGTATTTT.

The chain joins TRBV6-5 to TRBJ1-5, with D possibly matching TRBD1 (6 bases). CDR1 is MNHEY and CDR2 is SVGAGI in the germline V gene. The CDR3 extends over 15 amino acids. V gave up 6 bases and J gave up 0 bases, with 12 bases separating them. The CDR3 region has the DNA TGTGCCAGCAGAATGGGGACACATAGCAATCAGCCCCAGCATTTT. Its protein is CASRMGTHSNQPQHF.

The V gene is TRBV13, the J gene TRBJ2-3; D not resolved. The CDR3 covers 14 residues. Trimming took 0 bases from V and 1 from J, leaving 5 bases between them. The germline CDR1 and CDR2 sequences are PRHDT and FYEKMQ (reference sequence). This CDR3 is CASSLGLGTDTQYF. The CDR3 coding sequence is TGTGCCAGCAGCTTAGGCCTTGGCACAGATACGCAGTATTTT.

The chain's CDR3 is CASSVATGSHYNEQFF. The CDR3 DNA sequence: TGTGCCAGCAGCGTAGCTACCGGGAGTCACTACAATGAGCAGTTCTTC. The chain is built from TRBV9 and TRBJ2-1; D possibly corresponds to TRBD2 (6 bases). The CDR3 is made up of 16 amino acids. With 0 bases removed from V and 3 bases from J, the gap between germline ends came to 13 bases. Germline lookup yields CDR1 SGDLS and CDR2 YYNGEE.

The CDR3: CAISERQDSGNTIYF. The DNA for the CDR3 is TGTGCCATCAGTGAAAGGCAGGACTCTGGAAACACCATATATTTT. V gene TRBV10-3 combines with J gene TRBJ1-3; D is unresolved. V lost 3 bases and J lost 0, with 9 bases in between. There are 15 residues in the CDR3. Germline values: CDR1 ENHRY, CDR2 SYGVKD.

With respect to this clone: The germline gene is not matched at one end of the junction; a read error may be the cause. The rearrangement links TRBV6-2 or TRBV6-3 to TRBJ2-7; D ambiguous. Germline V gene sequence: CDR1 MNHEY, CDR2 SVGEGT. The CDR3 has 16 amino acids. The CDR3 loop is CASSYSITVLSHEQYF. The DNA for the CDR3 is TGTGCCAGCAGTTACTCGATAACGGTCCTCTCCCACGAGCAGTACTTC.

The CDR3 bases are TGCGCCAGCAGCCCATCTTCTCCGGAGAAGCAGTTCTTC. This codes for CASSPSSPEKQFF. This chain links TRBV4-3 with TRBJ2-1; D call uncertain. The CDR3 runs 13 residues. Germline-derived CDR1 and CDR2 are LGHNA and YSLEER. The V end was cut by 4 bases, the J end by 11 bases, with 15 bases between.

This sequence joins TRBV4-3 and TRBJ2-7, with 9 bases identical to TRBD2. The V gene end was trimmed by 1 base and the J gene end by 4 bases; junction bases not matched to a gene: 5. Per the germline V gene, CDR1 is LGHNA and CDR2 is YSLEER. CDR3 length: 15 amino acids. The CDR3 DNA reads as TGCGCCAGCAGCCAAGTAACTAGCGGGTTATACGAGCAGTACTTC. It is translated as CASSQVTSGLYEQYF.

CDR3 loop: CASSPPPSRNEQFF. The CDR3 nucleotides read TGTGCCAGCTCACCACCCCCTAGCAGGAATGAGCAGTTCTTC. V is TRBV18 and J is TRBJ2-1, with TRBD2 as a possible D gene (5 bases). The CDR3 is 14 amino acids. V lost 0 bases and J 7 bases, leaving 10 bases between the germline ends. Germline V gene data show CDR1 as KGHSH and CDR2 as LQKENI.

This rearrangement joins TRBV5-1 to TRBJ2-1, with TRBD1 identical over 7 bases. V lost 5 bases and J lost 2; bases outside the gene matches: 7. The germline gives CDR1 SGHRS, CDR2 YFSETQ. The CDR3 length is 15 residues. The CDR3 loop reads CASRLTGTAYNEQFF. The DNA for the CDR3 is TGCGCCAGCAGATTAACCGGGACAGCCTACAATGAGCAGTTCTTC.

The J gene is TRBJ1-2, the V gene TRBV28; D call uncertain. This CDR3 spans 14 amino acids. The V end lost 5 bases, the J end lost 6 bases, and 16 bases lay between the germline ends. In germline, CDR1 is MDHEN, CDR2 SYDVKM. This chain's CDR3 is CASSIPPNADGYTF. The CDR3 DNA sequence: TGTGCCAGCAGTATACCACCCAACGCGGATGGCTACACCTTC.

The chain joins TRBV23-1 to TRBJ1-5, with D perhaps TRBD1 (5 bases). TRBV23-1 is an ORF; its function is uncertain. The CDR3 sequence is 16 residues long. With 11 bases removed from V and 0 bases from J, the gap between germline ends came to 20 bases. CDR3 nucleotide sequence: TGCGCCGTAACCTCGGGACTACCTTTTAGCAATCAGCCCCAGCATTTT. It yields the protein CAVTSGLPFSNQPQHF.

The genes are TRBV5-4 and TRBJ2-7; 8 nucleotides line up with TRBD2. V shed 4 bases and J 5 bases; nucleotides not matched to a gene: 17. This CDR3 is 17 amino acids long. Germline lookup yields CDR1 SGHNT and CDR2 YYREEE (reference sequence). The CDR3 reads CASSGLEKTGGPHEQYF. CDR3 in DNA: TGTGCCAGCAGCGGACTAGAAAAGACGGGAGGGCCCCACGAGCAGTACTTC.

The CDR3 bases are TGTGCCAGCAGCTTCCCGCTAGCGGGAGTGAGCGTGCAGTACTTC. Translation gives CASSFPLAGVSVQYF. The chain links TRBV5-4 to TRBJ2-7; TRBD2 matches at 10 bases. The germline gives CDR1 SGHNT, CDR2 YYREEE (reference sequence). The CDR3 sequence is 15 residues long. V trimming: 2 bases; J trimming: 9 bases; junction bases outside the gene matches: 11.

The rearrangement links TRBV18 to TRBJ2-5; 12 nucleotides agree with TRBD2. V was clipped by 0 bases and J by 5 bases; unmatched bases: 7. Germline V lookup: CDR1 KGHSH, CDR2 LQKENI. The CDR3 loop spans 17 amino acids. CDR3 DNA sequence: TGTGCCAGCTCACCACCGGGCCTAGCGGGAGGGACGGAGACCCAGTACTTC. Its protein is CASSPPGLAGGTETQYF.

The rearrangement joins TRBV19 to TRBJ1-4, with TRBD1 matching 9 bases. In germline, CDR1 is LNHDA, CDR2 SQIVND (reference sequence). This CDR3 contains 18 residues. The V gene end was trimmed by 7 bases and the J gene end by 0 bases; junction bases not matched to a gene: 12. The CDR3 DNA is TGTGCCAGTAACGACGTGGGACAGGGCTCCGCAACTAATGAAAAACTGTTTTTT. Protein product: CASNDVGQGSATNEKLFF.

This clone was picked up one time. The CDR3 spells CASSQDLRGRAYSYEQYF. In DNA form, the CDR3 reads TGTGCCAGCAGCCAAGATCTACGGGGGAGAGCCTACTCCTACGAGCAGTACTTC. This chain links TRBV3-1 (or the pseudogene TRBV3-2) with TRBJ2-7, with D possibly being TRBD2 (6 bases). The V and J ends lost 0 bases and 0 bases respectively, with 18 bases between them. Germline V gene lookup returns CDR1 LGHDT and CDR2 YNNKEL (reference sequence). The length of the CDR3 is 18 residues.

The rearrangement uses TRBV3-1 (or the pseudogene TRBV3-2) and TRBJ2-7; D gene uncertain. This CDR3 region has 14 residues. Looked up from germline, CDR1 is LGHDT and CDR2 is YNNKEL (reference sequence). Trimming left V 4 bases short and J 3 bases short, with 13 bases between. This CDR3 reads CASSLQQTNYEQYF. For the CDR3, the DNA is TGTGCCAGCAGCCTACAACAGACGAACTACGAGCAGTACTTC.

V gene TRBV6-5 combines with J gene TRBJ1-3; D unresolved. This CDR3 is built from 16 residues. V lost 3 bases to trimming and J lost 0 bases, with 12 bases between them. Germline CDR1 reads MNHEY; CDR2 reads SVGAGI. The CDR3 protein is CASSYGAVASGNTIYF. In DNA, the CDR3 is TGTGCCAGCAGTTATGGAGCTGTCGCCTCTGGAAACACCATATATTTT.

The chain recombines TRBV5-5 with TRBJ2-7; D gene uncertain. Germline V gene lookup returns CDR1 SGHKS and CDR2 YYEKEE (reference sequence). The CDR3 sequence is 13 residues long. Trimming removed 3 bases from V and 5 bases from J, with 12 bases in between. DNA of the CDR3: TGTGCCAGCAGCTACACGCCAGTCCACGAGCAGTACTTC. This codes for CASSYTPVHEQYF. The full variable domain, with the rest looked up from reference TRBV5-5 and TRBJ2-7, is DAGVTQSPTHLIKTRGQQVTLRCSPISGHKSVSWYQQVLGQGPQFIFQYYEKEERGRGNFPDRFSARQFPNYSSELNVNALLLGDSALYLCASSYTPVHEQYFGPGTRLTVT.

The chain employs TRBV10-3 and TRBJ2-7; D is perhaps TRBD1 (6 bases). CDR1 ENHRY and CDR2 SYGVKD come from the germline V gene. This CDR3 comprises 14 residues. The V end lost 6 bases, the J end lost 0 bases, and 12 bases lay between the germline ends. The CDR3, as DNA: TGTGCCATCAGCATGGACAGTAGCTCCTACGAGCAGTACTTC. It encodes CAISMDSSSYEQYF.

The J gene is TRBJ2-3, the V gene TRBV12-3 or TRBV12-4; D gene unclear. This CDR3 is 12 amino acids long. V lost 6 bases and J 4 bases, leaving 8 bases between the germline ends. In DNA, the CDR3 is TGTGCCAGCAGCCTGGGCGCAGATACGCAGTATTTT. Its translation is CASSLGADTQYF.

CDR3 residues: CASRTGTSVTDTQYF. CDR3 sequence (DNA): TGTGCCAGTCGGACCGGGACTAGCGTCACAGATACGCAGTATTTT. This rearrangement joins TRBV3-1 (or the pseudogene TRBV3-2) to TRBJ2-3; 10 nucleotides agree with TRBD2. This CDR3 region has 15 residues. V lost 9 bases, J lost 2 bases, and 8 bases stayed unmatched. Germline lookup yields CDR1 LGHDT and CDR2 YNNKEL (reference sequence).